This T cell receptor beta chain emerged from a study of control samples from healthy donors and cancer patients (dated by TCRdb to the early 2020s). V was cut back by 0 bases and J by 5 bases, leaving a gap of 10 bases between them. Counted from cysteine to phenylalanine, this CDR3 has 14 amino acids. Only the CDR3 region is kept as DNA, spanning 42 bases read in frame from base 1. For CDR1 and CDR2, the germline V gene lists ENHRY and SYGVKD. The method behind the library was the immunoSEQ multiplex PCR assay. The table comes from immuneACCESS by way of TCRdb, which keeps in-frame sequences with V and J called. Part of the clones is missing from these tables; in studies checked, under half for an unresolved V gene and the rest for unknown reasons. Within this sample are 100,000 to 150,000 clones, with around 89% of them counted one time only. 40% of the sample lies in the top ten. Concerning this clone: Its target antigen remains unknown. No much larger clone is present one base from it, and per-base qualities are unavailable.

The sequence joins TRBV10-3 to TRBJ1-2, with the D gene not clear enough to name. Sequenced material: blood. The sequence was obtained from a man in his fifties or sixties in good health. At the DNA level, the sequence is TGTGCCATCAGTGAGTCGATATTGGCATATGGCTACACCTTC. This yields the protein CAISESILAYGYTF.